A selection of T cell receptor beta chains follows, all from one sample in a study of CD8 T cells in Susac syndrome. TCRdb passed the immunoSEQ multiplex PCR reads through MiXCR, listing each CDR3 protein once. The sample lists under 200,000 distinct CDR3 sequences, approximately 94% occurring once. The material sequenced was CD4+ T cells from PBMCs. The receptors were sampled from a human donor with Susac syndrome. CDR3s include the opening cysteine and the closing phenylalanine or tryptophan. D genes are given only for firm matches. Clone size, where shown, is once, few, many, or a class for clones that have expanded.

CASSRIQETQYF | TGTGCCAGCAGCAGGATCCAAGAGACCCAGTACTTC | TRBV3-1 | - | TRBJ2-5 | -
CASSQVQHNYGYTF | TGTGCCAGCTCCCAGGTACAGCACAACTATGGCTACACCTTC | TRBV3-1 | - | TRBJ1-2 | -
CASSQRASGGPRAKNIQYF | TGTGCCAGCAGCCAAAGAGCTAGCGGGGGCCCGAGAGCCAAAAACATTCAGTACTTC | TRBV14 | TRBD2 | TRBJ2-4 | -
CAWSEEGRSPLHF | TGTGCCTGGAGTGAAGAGGGGCGGTCACCCCTCCACTTT | TRBV30 | - | TRBJ1-6 | -
CASRDDNLNYGYTF | TGTGCCAGCAGGGATGACAACTTAAACTATGGCTACACCTTC | TRBV2 | - | TRBJ1-2 | -
CASSRVDYGYTF | TGTGCCAGCAGCAGGGTTGACTATGGCTACACCTTC | TRBV12-3/TRBV12-4 | - | TRBJ1-2 | -
CASSLVPRGTNEKLFF | TGTGCCAGCAGCCTTGTCCCCCGAGGAACTAATGAAAAACTGTTTTTT | TRBV7-2 | - | TRBJ1-4 | -
CATSDSGDNQETQYF | TGTGCCACCAGTGATTCCGGGGACAACCAAGAGACCCAGTACTTC | TRBV24-1 | - | TRBJ2-5 | -
CATSSPGRGEAFF | TGTGCCACCAGCAGTCCCGGGCGGGGTGAAGCTTTCTTT | TRBV15 | - | TRBJ1-1 | -
CSVGRGQGGNEQFF | TGCAGCGTTGGGCGGGGACAGGGAGGTAATGAGCAGTTCTTC | TRBV29-1 | TRBD1 | TRBJ2-1 | -
CSAREGAVTEAFF | TGCAGTGCTAGGGAGGGGGCGGTCACTGAAGCTTTCTTT | TRBV20-1 | TRBD1 | TRBJ1-1 | once
CASSFQGLPAEKLFF | TGTGCCAGCAGTTTTCAAGGACTCCCGGCTGAAAAACTGTTTTTT | TRBV12-3/TRBV12-4 | - | TRBJ1-4 | -
CASSSFGTGDNSPLHF | TGTGCCAGCAGTTCTTTTGGGACAGGAGATAATTCACCCCTCCACTTT | TRBV6-2/TRBV6-3 | TRBD1 | TRBJ1-6 | -
CASSMGGGLNTGELFF | TGTGCCAGCAGCATGGGGGGGGGCCTTAACACCGGGGAGCTGTTTTTT | TRBV12-3/TRBV12-4 | - | TRBJ2-2 | -
CSARPVGQGAYNSPLHF | TGCAGTGCTAGACCCGTCGGACAGGGAGCTTATAATTCACCCCTCCACTTT | TRBV20-1 | TRBD1 | TRBJ1-6 | -
CASSLCGESRNEQFF | TGCGCCAGCAGCCTCTGCGGGGAGAGTAGGAATGAGCAGTTCTTC | TRBV4-3 | - | TRBJ2-1 | -